This passage covers 16 T cell receptor beta chains from one sample sequenced in a study of T cells of healthy individuals. MiXCR was run by TCRdb on the 5' RACE reads, yielding one entry per CDR3 protein. The sample carries more than 85,000 distinct CDR3 sequences, 17% recorded once. The receptors here all came from a human donor in good health.

The chain uses TRBV20-1 and TRBJ1-5; D might be TRBD1 (6 bases). Germline V gene sequence: CDR1 DFQATT, CDR2 SNEGSKA (reference sequence). CDR3 length: 15 amino acids. The germline V and J ends were trimmed by 3 bases and 1 base, with 13 bases remaining between them. CDR3 in DNA: TGCAGTGCTAGGCGGGGGCTTGGGAGCAATCAGCCCCAGCATTTT. Encoded protein: CSARRGLGSNQPQHF.

As for this clonotype: This could be a read error, since a much larger clone is one nucleotide away. The chain is built from TRBV10-3 and TRBJ2-1; possible D gene TRBD2, 5 bases. The CDR3 is 14 amino acids. Looked up from germline, CDR1 is ENHRY and CDR2 is SYGVKD. CDR3 nucleotides: TGTGCCATCAGAGTAGCGCGCTCCTACAATCAGCAGTTCTTC. Its protein product is CAIRVARSYNQQFF.

J is TRBJ1-3 and V is TRBV7-2, with D uncertain. Germline loops: CDR1 SGHTA, CDR2 FQGNSA. V shed 5 bases and J shed 0 bases, with 8 bases lying between them. The CDR3 extends over 14 amino acids. CDR3 in amino acids: CASSPVSSGNTIYF. The CDR3 nucleotides are TGTGCCAGCAGCCCGGTGAGCTCTGGAAACACCATATATTTT.

This chain links TRBV5-1 with TRBJ2-2, with D possibly TRBD1 on 6 matching bases. The germline V and J ends were trimmed by 4 bases and 3 bases, with 10 bases remaining between them. This CDR3 is 14 amino acids long. Germline V gene data show CDR1 as SGHRS and CDR2 as YFSETQ. The CDR3 region has the DNA TGCGCCAGCAGCACAGGGACCTACACCGGGGAGCTGTTTTTT. Amino acids: CASSTGTYTGELFF.

This clonotype was found many times. V usage is TRBV12-3 or TRBV12-4 and J usage is TRBJ2-1; 7 bases fit TRBD1. The ends lost 8 bases at V and 2 bases at J; junction bases unmatched: 9. There are 15 residues in the CDR3. The CDR3 loop is CASLRQGFTYNEQFF. The CDR3 bases are TGTGCCAGCTTACGACAGGGATTCACCTACAATGAGCAGTTCTTC.

V gene TRBV6-1 combines with J gene TRBJ2-7; D call uncertain. The CDR3 runs 12 residues. The germline V and J ends were trimmed by 7 bases and 1 base, with 8 bases remaining between them. In germline, CDR1 is MNHNS, CDR2 SASEGT. CDR3 residues: CASTGLSYEQYF. The CDR3 DNA reads as TGTGCCAGCACGGGTCTATCCTACGAGCAGTACTTC.

This clonotype has ten or more counts. J is TRBJ1-2 and V is TRBV3-1; the D gene is possibly TRBD1 (6 bases). V shed 1 base and J shed 2 bases, with 11 bases lying between them. Looked up from germline, CDR1 is LGHDT and CDR2 is YNNKEL (reference sequence). This CDR3 region has 15 residues. CDR3 in amino acids: CASSQVPGENYGYTF. CDR3 nucleotides: TGTGCCAGCAGCCAAGTCCCAGGGGAGAACTATGGCTACACCTTC.

This chain connects TRBV28 to TRBJ1-1; 7 bases are a match to TRBD1. J was trimmed by 3 bases and V by 8 bases; bases with no gene match: 9. The CDR3 has 14 amino acids. In germline, CDR1 is MDHEN, CDR2 SYDVKM. This CDR3 is CASGEGQYYTEAFF. In nucleotides, the CDR3 is TGTGCCAGCGGGGAGGGACAGTACTACACTGAAGCTTTCTTT.

This chain links TRBV5-1 with TRBJ1-6, with 7 bases lining up with TRBD1. With 1 base clipped from V and 6 bases from J, the junction kept 4 bases outside the gene matches. This CDR3 is built from 15 residues. CDR1 and CDR2 (germline): SGHRS, YFSETQ. CDR3 coding DNA: TGCGCCAGCAGCTTGACAGGGGATGGTAATTCACCCCTCCACTTT. This gives the protein CASSLTGDGNSPLHF.

This clonotype was observed at least ten times. V and J are TRBV30 and TRBJ2-2, with D possibly being TRBD2 (5 bases). Trimming cost V 2 bases and J 0 bases, with 7 bases left between them. The CDR3 totals 14 residues. Germline assignment: CDR1 GTSNPN and CDR2 SVGIG (reference sequence). The chain's CDR3 is CAWSRGSNTGELFF. Here the CDR3 DNA reads TGTGCCTGGAGTCGGGGTTCGAACACCGGGGAGCTGTTTTTT.

This chain connects TRBV20-1 to TRBJ2-5, with D tentatively TRBD1 (5 bases). Germline-derived CDR1 and CDR2 are DFQATT and SNEGSKA (reference sequence). The ends were cut back, 2 bases at V and 10 bases at J, with 20 bases in the middle. The CDR3 covers 14 residues. The CDR3 region is CSARNPGFGDGQYF. For the CDR3, the DNA is TGCAGTGCTAGAAACCCAGGGTTCGGAGATGGCCAGTACTTC.

This chain joins TRBV20-1 and TRBJ2-7; 10 bases agree with TRBD2. There are 14 residues in the CDR3. Germline V gene sequence: CDR1 DFQATT, CDR2 SNEGSKA (reference sequence). The trim removed 6 bases at V and 5 bases at J, leaving 10 bases unmatched. This CDR3 is CSALPGLAGDEQYF. The CDR3 DNA is TGCAGTGCACTCCCGGGGCTAGCGGGAGACGAGCAGTACTTC.

This clonotype was detected a few times. V and J are TRBV15 and TRBJ2-1; 8 nucleotides match TRBD2. Germline V gene data show CDR1 as LNHNV and CDR2 as YYDKDF (reference sequence). The CDR3 is 17 residues long. V lost 0 bases to trimming and J lost 3 bases; unmatched junction nucleotides: 7. The CDR3 spells CATSRDLPGGVYNEQFF. Written as DNA, the CDR3 is TGTGCCACCAGCAGAGATTTACCGGGAGGGGTCTACAATGAGCAGTTCTTC.

The chain has TRBV28 and TRBJ2-7, with a tentative D call TRBD2 (6 bases). CDR1 and CDR2 from the germline V gene are MDHEN and SYDVKM. Deletions cut 6 bases from V and 5 bases from J, with 23 bases between. CDR3 length: 16 residues. The CDR3: CASSHLGGTPRNEQYF. CDR3 DNA: TGTGCCAGCAGCCACCTCGGTGGGACTCCGAGAAACGAGCAGTACTTC. Full variable domain (rest looked up from reference TRBV28 and TRBJ2-7): DVKVTQSSRYLVKRTGEKVFLECVQDMDHENMFWYRQDPGLGLRLIYFSYDVKMKEKGDIPEGYSVSREKKERFSLILESASTNQTSMYLCASSHLGGTPRNEQYFGPGTRLTVT.

The CDR3 nucleotides read TGTGCCAGCAGCGTAAGGGGTTGGGGAGATACGCAGTATTTT. Translated, it gives CASSVRGWGDTQYF. This chain uses TRBV9 with TRBJ2-3, with D possibly matching TRBD1 (5 bases). Per germline, CDR1 SGDLS and CDR2 YYNGEE. The V and J ends lost 1 base and 5 bases respectively, with 11 bases between them. CDR3 length: 14 amino acids. Supplemented by reference TRBV9 and TRBJ2-3, the full variable domain reads DSGVTQTPKHLITATGQRVTLRCSPRSGDLSVYWYQQSLDQGLQFLIQYYNGEERAKGNILERFSAQQFPDLHSELNLSSLELGDSALYFCASSVRGWGDTQYFGPGTRLTVL.

This clonotype has at least ten counts. The V gene is TRBV4-3, the J gene TRBJ1-5; 11 bases are shared with TRBD1. J lost 9 bases, V lost 1 base, and 2 bases had no gene match. CDR3 length: 14 residues. Germline V gene lookup returns CDR1 LGHNA and CDR2 YSLEER. For the CDR3, the DNA is TGCGCCAGCAGCCAAGGGGACAGGGGGGGGCCCCAGCATTTT. Protein product: CASSQGDRGGPQHF.